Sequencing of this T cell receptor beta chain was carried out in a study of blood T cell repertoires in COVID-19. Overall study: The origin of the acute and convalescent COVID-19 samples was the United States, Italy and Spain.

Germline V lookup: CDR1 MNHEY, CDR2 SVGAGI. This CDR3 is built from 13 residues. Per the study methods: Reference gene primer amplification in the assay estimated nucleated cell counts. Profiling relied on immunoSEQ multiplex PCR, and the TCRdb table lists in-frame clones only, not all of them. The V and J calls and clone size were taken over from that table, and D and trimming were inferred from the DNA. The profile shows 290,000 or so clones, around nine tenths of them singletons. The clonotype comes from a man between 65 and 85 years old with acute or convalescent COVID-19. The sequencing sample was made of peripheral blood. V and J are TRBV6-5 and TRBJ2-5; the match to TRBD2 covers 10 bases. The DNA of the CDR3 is TGTGCTTCCCAGACAGCGGGGGGGGAGACCCAGTACTTC. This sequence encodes CASQTAGGETQYF.